The 11 T cell receptor beta chains reported below all come from one sample, sequenced in a study of memory CD4+ T cells and cytomegalovirus serostatus. The sort gate was single viable CD3+CD4+CD8-CD45RO+ cells for memory CD4+ T cells. Clones were sequenced by immunoSEQ multiplex PCR, and TCRdb holds only the in-frame ones, with some missing. This sample carries about 59,000 clones, about 81% of them seen once, and the ten largest clones take 1% to 1.2%. Sequencing was done on a sample of memory CD4+ T cells from blood. The receptors shown here come from an adult in good health and CMV-seronegative.

As DNA, the CDR3 is TGTGCCATCAGTGACACTGGACTCCAAGAGACCCAGTACTTC. Translated: CAISDTGLQETQYF. The chain links TRBV10-3 to TRBJ2-5, with TRBD2 as a possible D gene (5 bases). Germline CDR1 ENHRY, CDR2 SYGVKD. Trimming pared 3 bases from V and 1 base from J, leaving 9 bases between. This CDR3 region has 14 residues.

The chain combines TRBV28 with TRBJ2-7; tentative D call: TRBD2 (5 bases). This CDR3 comprises 14 residues. Germline CDR1 is MDHEN and CDR2 is SYDVKM. Trimming removed 8 bases from V and 4 bases from J, with 18 bases in between. The CDR3 bases are TGTGCCAGCCTAGAGGCGGGTCAGCCTTACGAGCAGTACTTC. Its protein product is CASLEAGQPYEQYF.

The CDR3 region is CASSIASGENTIYF. The CDR3 DNA reads as TGTGCCAGTAGTATTGCATCGGGGGAAAACACCATATATTTT. The chain uses TRBV19 and TRBJ1-3; TRBD1 might be the D (5 bases). The germline gives CDR1 LNHDA, CDR2 SQIVND (reference sequence). The germline V and J ends were trimmed by 3 bases and 6 bases, with 12 bases remaining between them. The CDR3 is 14 amino acids.

The genes are TRBV5-1 and TRBJ1-4; D unclear. Germline loops: CDR1 SGHRS, CDR2 YFSETQ. The V and J ends lost 4 bases and 11 bases respectively, with 12 bases between them. The CDR3 totals 12 residues. The CDR3 spells CASSRLGDKLFF. The CDR3 region has the DNA TGCGCCAGCAGCCGGCTAGGAGACAAACTGTTTTTT.

The rearrangement joins TRBV5-1 to TRBJ2-4; 8 bases fit TRBD1. This CDR3 contains 16 residues. Germline V gene sequence: CDR1 SGHRS, CDR2 YFSETQ. J lost 7 bases, V lost 0 bases, and 9 bases had no gene match. Here the CDR3 reads CASSLGARTGINIQYF. The CDR3 DNA is TGCGCCAGCAGCTTGGGGGCTAGGACAGGGATTAACATTCAGTACTTC.

CDR3: CSAGQGWEETQYF. CDR3 DNA sequence: TGCAGCGCTGGACAGGGATGGGAAGAGACCCAGTACTTC. The chain combines TRBV29-1 with TRBJ2-5; TRBD1 aligns across 8 bases. The CDR3 has 13 residues. The ends lost 7 bases at V and 3 bases at J; junction bases unmatched: 7. Germline assignment: CDR1 SQVTM and CDR2 ANQGSEA.

V usage is TRBV11-2 and J usage is TRBJ1-3; 7 nucleotides align to TRBD1. J lost 3 bases, V lost 4 bases, and 12 bases had no gene match. The CDR3 is 17 residues long. Germline V gives CDR1 SGHAT, CDR2 FQNNGV. The DNA of the CDR3 is TGTGCCAGCAGCTCCGGACGAGGGGGCGCGTATGGAAACACCATATATTTT. This translates into CASSSGRGGAYGNTIYF.

This clone was recorded only once. V is TRBV7-9 and J is TRBJ2-7; 8 bases are a match to TRBD1. The germline V gene encodes CDR1 SEHNR and CDR2 FQNEAQ (reference sequence). The trim removed 2 bases at V and 13 bases at J, leaving 7 bases unmatched. The CDR3 is 12 amino acids. The CDR3 nucleotides are TGTGCCAGCAGCTTAATCGGACAGGGCCAATACTTC. This sequence encodes CASSLIGQGQYF.

This rearrangement joins TRBV5-1 to TRBJ1-2; D is unresolved. CDR1 and CDR2 (germline): SGHRS, YFSETQ. The CDR3 length is 16 residues. Trimming removed 3 bases at V and 0 bases at J, with 15 bases between. Here the CDR3 DNA reads TGCGCCAGCAGCTCCCTTGGGGTGGGCTCTAACTATGGCTACACCTTC. This gives the protein CASSSLGVGSNYGYTF. The entire variable domain, with the rest obtained from reference TRBV5-1 and TRBJ1-2, is as follows: KAGVTQTPRYLIKTRGQQVTLSCSPISGHRSVSWYQQTPGQGLQFLFEYFSETQRNKGNFPGRFSGRQFSNSRSEMNVSTLELGDSALYLCASSSLGVGSNYGYTFGSGTRLTVV.

The sample holds a few counts of this clone. The chain uses TRBV7-9 and TRBJ2-7; the D gene is possibly TRBD2 (5 bases). The CDR3 spans 14 residues. CDR1 SEHNR and CDR2 FQNEAQ come from the germline V gene (reference sequence). Trimming stripped 7 bases from V and 0 bases from J, with 13 bases between. CDR3 nucleotide sequence: TGTGCCAGCACCACGAGCGGAACCTCCTACGAGCAGTACTTC. Translated, it gives CASTTSGTSYEQYF.

A single count supports this clone. The gene calls are TRBV4-1 and TRBJ2-1; the D gene is possibly TRBD2 (5 bases). The V gene lost 0 bases and the J gene lost 4 bases, with 13 bases spanning the gap. This CDR3 is built from 16 residues. Germline V gene sequence: CDR1 MGHRA, CDR2 YSYEKL. The CDR3 region is CASSQEKRDYYNEQFF. The CDR3 coding sequence is TGCGCCAGCAGCCAAGAAAAACGGGATTATTACAATGAGCAGTTCTTC.